Included here is one T cell receptor beta chain sequence, with context. What it binds is not known. The source of the sample is a study of long-term antiretroviral therapy in people with HIV. General study findings and limits: Following ART, diversity rose but still fell short of transplant donor controls.

Researchers secured at least one pre-ART and at least two post-ART PBMC samples from each donor. Samples held about 0.95-11 million cryopreserved PBMC, and DNA extraction followed. Running of the v3.0 immunoSEQ assay took place at survey level. Sequencing used immunoSEQ multiplex PCR; TCRdb keeps in-frame clones, though not all of them. The sample records some 40,000 clones, 94% being singletons. The sequence came from a man aged 25-45 years with HIV. The specimen comprised unsorted PBMCs, sampled about 9.1 years after starting antiretroviral therapy.

The CDR3 bases are TGTGCCAGCAACATTGGGAACATTCAGTACTTC. This gives the protein CASNIGNIQYF. The chain links TRBV28 to TRBJ2-4; unclear D gene. Germline CDR1 is MDHEN and CDR2 is SYDVKM. CDR3 length: 11 residues. V dropped 7 bases and J dropped 7 bases, with 8 bases sitting between them.